These 21 T cell receptor beta chains came from one sample sequenced in a study of stem cell transplantation in POMP-related autoinflammatory disease. TCRdb keeps only in-frame clones here, not all; method: immunoSEQ multiplex PCR. The sample holds some 30,000 clones; roughly 88% are singletons and the top ten take more than 0.55%. The source material was CD4+ T cells from PBMCs, sampled before stem cell transplantation. The receptor source for this set is a human donor with POMP-related autoinflammation and immune dysregulation (PRAID).

The rearrangement links TRBV27 to TRBJ2-7; no clear D gene. Germline V gene data show CDR1 as MNHEY and CDR2 as SMNVEV (reference sequence). V was trimmed by 5 bases and J by 3 bases, leaving 14 bases between them. This CDR3 contains 14 residues. The CDR3 nucleotides read TGTGCCAGCAGTCCCTATAGGACGTTCTACGAGCAGTACTTC. Amino acids: CASSPYRTFYEQYF.

The table lists this clone with a count of one. This rearrangement joins TRBV6-5 to TRBJ2-3; 7 bases line up with TRBD2. The CDR3 is 13 amino acids. V lost 6 bases, J lost 5 bases, and 5 bases stayed unmatched. The germline V gene encodes CDR1 MNHEY and CDR2 SVGAGI. The DNA for the CDR3 is TGTGCCAGCAGGGCAACGGGAGGAGATACGCAGTATTTT. Amino acids: CASRATGGDTQYF.

The J gene is TRBJ1-6, the V gene TRBV30; no reliable D call. The CDR3 has 14 amino acids. CDR1 and CDR2 from the germline V gene are GTSNPN and SVGIG (reference sequence). V was pared by 3 bases and J by 9 bases, with 15 bases between. In DNA form, the CDR3 reads TGTGCCTGGAGCCTAAAGGGTTACAGTTCACCCCTCCACTTT. It translates to CAWSLKGYSSPLHF.

The chain uses TRBV5-1 and TRBJ1-3; D remains ambiguous. The germline V and J ends were trimmed by 1 base and 0 bases, with 17 bases remaining between them. Germline CDR1 SGHRS, CDR2 YFSETQ. This CDR3 region has 18 residues. CDR3 in amino acids: CASSLMPALPSSGNTIYF. CDR3 coding DNA: TGCGCCAGCAGCTTGATGCCGGCTCTCCCTAGCTCTGGAAACACCATATATTTT.

The chain is built from TRBV28 and TRBJ1-4; D is unclear. Trimming removed 6 bases from V and 1 base from J, with 15 bases in between. This CDR3 has 16 residues. Germline V gene sequence: CDR1 MDHEN, CDR2 SYDVKM. CDR3 DNA sequence: TGTGCCAGCAGCTCACTGAAGATAGAAACTAATGAAAAACTGTTTTTT. Translation gives CASSSLKIETNEKLFF.

This chain joins TRBV2 and TRBJ1-2; D is ambiguous. The CDR3 spans 12 residues. Trimming stripped 6 bases from V and 8 bases from J, with 13 bases between. Germline V gives CDR1 SNHLY, CDR2 FYNNEI. The CDR3 sequence: CASRFIGEGYTF. The DNA for the CDR3 is TGTGCCAGCAGATTCATTGGGGAAGGCTACACCTTC.

CDR3 in amino acids: CASSLEGGYNEQFF. CDR3 in DNA: TGTGCCAGCAGCTTAGAGGGCGGATACAATGAGCAGTTCTTC. This chain connects TRBV7-2 to TRBJ2-1; the D is unclear. Germline loops: CDR1 SGHTA, CDR2 FQGNSA. This CDR3 contains 14 residues. Between the trimmed V and J ends, which lost 1 base and 4 bases, there was a span of 8 bases.

The V call is TRBV18, the J call TRBJ2-5, with 8 bases fitting TRBD1. Germline CDR1 reads KGHSH; CDR2 reads LQKENI. The CDR3 is made up of 14 amino acids. With 2 bases clipped from V and 1 base from J, the junction kept 0 bases outside the gene matches. The CDR3: CASSPGTGQETQYF. For the CDR3, the DNA is TGTGCCAGCTCACCAGGGACAGGCCAAGAGACCCAGTACTTC.

V is TRBV7-6 and J is TRBJ2-2; 7 bases agree with TRBD1. CDR3 size: 16 residues. V gave up 5 bases and J gave up 1 base; unmatched junction bases: 7. CDR1 and CDR2 from the germline V gene are SGHVS and FNYEAQ. The CDR3 is CASSGKGTVNTGELFF. In DNA, the CDR3 is TGTGCCAGCAGCGGTAAAGGGACAGTGAACACCGGGGAGCTGTTTTTT.

The chain recombines TRBV6-1 with TRBJ2-1, with D unclear. Germline V CDR1 and CDR2: MNHNS, SASEGT. The CDR3 covers 12 residues. V shed 1 base and J shed 7 bases, with 5 bases lying between them. The CDR3 nucleotides read TGTGCCAGCAGTGAAGTTAGAAATGAGCAGTTCTTC. This translates into CASSEVRNEQFF.

The V call is TRBV9, the J call TRBJ2-5, with 8 bases that match TRBD2. The V gene end was trimmed by 5 bases and the J gene end by 0 bases; junction bases not matched to a gene: 12. Looked up from germline, CDR1 is SGDLS and CDR2 is YYNGEE. CDR3 length equals 17 residues. The CDR3 DNA is TGTGCCAGCAGTGCCCCTCGGGGGCGGGGGGACCAAGAGACCCAGTACTTC. Protein: CASSAPRGRGDQETQYF.

The rearrangement joins TRBV2 to TRBJ2-5; D is uncertain. V gave up 6 bases and J gave up 2 bases, with 13 bases separating them. The CDR3 is 14 amino acids. The germline gives CDR1 SNHLY, CDR2 FYNNEI. CDR3 in amino acids: CASRVNWGQETQYF. CDR3 nucleotide sequence: TGTGCCAGCAGGGTCAATTGGGGACAAGAGACCCAGTACTTC. Full variable domain (rest looked up from reference TRBV2 and TRBJ2-5): EPEVTQTPSHQVTQMGQEVILRCVPISNHLYFYWYRQILGQKVEFLVSFYNNEISEKSEIFDDQFSVERPDGSNFTLKIRSTKLEDSAMYFCASRVNWGQETQYFGPGTRLLVL.

V is TRBV9 and J is TRBJ2-1, with D possibly being TRBD1 or TRBD2 (6 bases each). The CDR3 is made up of 16 amino acids. From germline, CDR1 is SGDLS and CDR2 YYNGEE. V was trimmed by 4 bases and J by 0 bases, leaving 14 bases between them. The CDR3 DNA follows: TGTGCCAGCAGCCTAAGGGGGGTCCACTCCTACAATGAGCAGTTCTTC. This sequence encodes CASSLRGVHSYNEQFF.

The chain uses TRBV6-1 and TRBJ2-3, with D unclear. Germline CDR1 is MNHNS and CDR2 is SASEGT. CDR3 length: 13 amino acids. V was cut by 2 bases and J by 13 bases, with 16 bases left in between. The CDR3 loop reads CASSETRPAYKYF. The CDR3 nucleotides are TGTGCCAGCAGTGAAACGAGACCCGCCTATAAGTATTTT.

Only a few counts were recorded for this clone. This CDR3 is CASSGGLNQPQHF. The CDR3 DNA follows: TGTGCCAGCAGCGGGGGGCTTAATCAGCCCCAGCATTTT. The chain carries TRBV7-7 and TRBJ1-5; D perhaps matches TRBD1 (6 bases). Germline V lookup: CDR1 SSHAT, CDR2 FNYEAQ (reference sequence). Trimming left V 5 bases short and J 4 bases short, with 9 bases between. The CDR3 spans 13 residues. The complete variable domain, with remaining parts taken from reference TRBV7-7 and TRBJ1-5, reads GAGVSQSPRYKVTKRGQDVTLRCDPISSHATLYWYQQALGQGPEFLTYFNYEAQPDKSGLPSDRFSAERPEGSISTLTIQRTEQRDSAMYRCASSGGLNQPQHFGDGTRLSIL.

The V call is TRBV6-1, the J call TRBJ1-5; D perhaps matches TRBD1 (6 bases). Looked up from germline, CDR1 is MNHNS and CDR2 is SASEGT. The CDR3 length is 15 residues. V was cut by 3 bases and J by 0 bases, with 9 bases left in between. CDR3 in amino acids: CASSEDSLSNQPQHF. CDR3 sequence (DNA): TGTGCCAGCAGTGAGGACAGCCTTAGCAATCAGCCCCAGCATTTT.

CDR3 DNA sequence: TGTGCCAGCAGCACAGCCTACGAGCAGTACTTC. Its protein product is CASSTAYEQYF. This chain joins TRBV11-2 and TRBJ2-7; D unclear. CDR3 length equals 11 residues. V was trimmed by 5 bases and J by 2 bases, leaving 4 bases between them. Germline V CDR1 and CDR2: SGHAT, FQNNGV.

This chain connects TRBV5-4 to TRBJ1-3; D gene unclear. Germline CDR1 is SGHNT and CDR2 is YYREEE (reference sequence). CDR3 size: 15 residues. Trimming stripped 5 bases from V and 2 bases from J, with 14 bases between. CDR3 in DNA: TGTGCCAGCAGTGGTGGGGTGAGAACTGGAAACACCATATATTTT. Encoded protein: CASSGGVRTGNTIYF. The variable domain in full, completed from reference TRBV5-4 and TRBJ1-3, reads ETGVTQSPTHLIKTRGQQVTLRCSSQSGHNTVSWYQQALGQGPQFIFQYYREEENGRGNFPPRFSGLQFPNYSSELNVNALELDDSALYLCASSGGVRTGNTIYFGEGSWLTVV.

CDR3 nucleotide sequence: TGTGCCAGTAGTATAGTTCTAGCGGGGATCGACGAGCAGTACTTC. This encodes CASSIVLAGIDEQYF. The chain is built from TRBV19 and TRBJ2-7; 9 bases agree with TRBD2. CDR1 and CDR2 (germline): LNHDA, SQIVND (reference sequence). V lost 1 base to trimming and J lost 5 bases; unmatched junction nucleotides: 6. The CDR3 covers 15 residues.

The chain carries TRBV6-5 and TRBJ1-2; TRBD1 matches 9 bases. This CDR3 spans 14 amino acids. Losses at the gene ends were 7 bases for V and 5 bases for J; bases not matched to a gene: 8. Germline CDR1 and CDR2: MNHEY and SVGAGI. CDR3 in amino acids: CASTRGDRAYGYTF. The CDR3 DNA reads TGTGCCAGCACTAGAGGGGACAGGGCTTATGGCTACACCTTC.

The rearrangement joins TRBV29-1 to TRBJ1-5; D is unresolved. Per germline, CDR1 SQVTM and CDR2 ANQGSEA. The germline V and J ends were trimmed by 8 bases and 0 bases, with 41 bases remaining between them. CDR3 length equals 23 residues. CDR3 region: CSPLSRMGTFGPTPPNSNQPQHF. The CDR3 coding sequence is TGCAGCCCTCTGTCCCGGATGGGCACGTTCGGGCCGACTCCCCCAAATAGCAATCAGCCCCAGCATTTT.